This TCR beta chain was obtained from a study of blood T cell repertoires in COVID-19. Overall study: Donors in the United States, Italy and Spain gave samples during acute or convalescent COVID-19. In each case, the material was cDNA or gDNA derived from T cells, B-cell-depleted T cells, or PBMCs.

The repertoire was sequenced with immunoSEQ multiplex PCR; TCRdb's copy has only in-frame clones and lacks some. This sample yields about 180,000 clones, of which 70% to 90% are seen a single time; roughly 3% belongs to the top ten. Material for sequencing was peripheral blood. The sequence was collected from a man in his 60s with acute or convalescent COVID-19.

This chain's CDR3 is CASSHPPGLAGRSGANVLTF. CDR3 DNA: TGTGCCAGCAGCCATCCCCCCGGGCTAGCGGGACGCTCTGGGGCCAACGTCCTGACTTTC. The chain recombines TRBV3-1 (or the pseudogene TRBV3-2) with TRBJ2-6, with TRBD2 matching over 9 bases. CDR3 length: 20 amino acids. Unmatched junction bases numbered 12, after V lost 3 bases and J lost 0 bases. Germline V gives CDR1 LGHDT, CDR2 YNNKEL (reference sequence).